This paragraph covers one T cell receptor beta chain sequence. The antigen is not known. This sample is drawn from a study of T cell responses to AZD1222 COVID-19 vaccine. Broader study findings: Just a handful of people given AZD1222 tested seropositive at baseline.

Produced via immunoSEQ multiplex PCR; TCRdb's table is partial and in-frame only. The repertoire holds some 180,000 clones, with 90% to 95% as singletons. The CDR3 is 17 amino acids. Germline V CDR1 and CDR2: SGHTA, FQGTGA. V lost 5 bases, J lost 0 bases, and 16 bases lay in between. V usage is TRBV7-3 and J usage is TRBJ2-2; D not resolved. This receptor was identified in an adult who received the MenACWY meningococcal vaccine as a control. The material was peripheral blood, obtained 28 days after the second dose of the MenACWY control vaccine. The CDR3 DNA sequence: TGTGCCAGCAGCCCACTAATCTCCAGAGCGAACACCGGGGAGCTGTTTTTT. It encodes CASSPLISRANTGELFF.